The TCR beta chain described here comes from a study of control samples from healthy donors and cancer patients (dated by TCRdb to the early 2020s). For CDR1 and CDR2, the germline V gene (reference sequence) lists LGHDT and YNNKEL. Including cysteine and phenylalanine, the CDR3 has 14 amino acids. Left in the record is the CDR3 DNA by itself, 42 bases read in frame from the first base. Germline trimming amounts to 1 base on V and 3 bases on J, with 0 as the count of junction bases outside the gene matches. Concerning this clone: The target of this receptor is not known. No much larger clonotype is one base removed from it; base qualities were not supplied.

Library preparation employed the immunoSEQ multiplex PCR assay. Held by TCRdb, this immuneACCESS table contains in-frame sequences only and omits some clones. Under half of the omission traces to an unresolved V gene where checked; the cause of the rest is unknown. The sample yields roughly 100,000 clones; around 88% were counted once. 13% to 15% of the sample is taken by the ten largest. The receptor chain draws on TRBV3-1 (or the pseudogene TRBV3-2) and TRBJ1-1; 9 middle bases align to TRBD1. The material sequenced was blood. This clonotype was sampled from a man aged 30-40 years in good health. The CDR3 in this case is CASSQGDRDTEAFF. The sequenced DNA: TGTGCCAGCAGCCAAGGGGACAGGGACACTGAAGCTTTCTTT.